The present T cell receptor beta chain was sequenced within a study of OX40 agonist ivuxolimab in advanced cancers. Overall study context: Patients undergoing dose escalation presented with hepatocellular carcinoma, melanoma, renal cell or head and neck cancer. Past anti-PD-1, anti-PD-L1 or anti-CTLA-4 therapy was accepted, and approximately 37% had received some. Points from the study as a whole: Clonal expansion among partial responders at 0.1-3.0 mg/kg ranked near the lowest.

Points on this clone: Its specificity is not known.

TCRdb keeps only in-frame clones here, not all; method: immunoSEQ multiplex PCR. The sample yields more than 50,000 clones, around 90% seen once. Trimming left V 2 bases short and J 3 bases short, with 14 bases between. Germline assignment: CDR1 MGHRA and CDR2 YSYEKL. There are 17 residues in the CDR3. This specimen was CD4+ or CD8+ T cells sorted from blood, taken in a trial of the OX40 agonist ivuxolimab. This clonotype originated in an adult with an advanced solid tumor such as melanoma, head and neck, liver or kidney cancer. The rearrangement links TRBV4-1 to TRBJ2-6; either TRBD1 or TRBD2 may fit D (6 bases each). The CDR3 region is CASSQPSGGGGANVLTF. The CDR3 DNA reads TGCGCCAGCAGCCAACCCTCCGGGGGCGGTGGGGCCAACGTCCTGACTTTC.